This T cell receptor (beta chain) was documented in a study of shared clonotypes between healthy human individuals (dated by TCRdb to between 2020 and 2021). Regarding the complete study: The cohort included three men and a couple of women between 18 and 49 years of age. The study deeply sequenced blood TCR repertoires of about 5 healthy adults to estimate repertoire size and the extent of clonotype sharing between individuals. For each donor, CD4 naive and CD4 memory were each given three plates, CD8 naive was given two plates, and CD8 memory was given one plate. Each donor's leukapheresis produced roughly between about 0.85 and 10 billion PBMCs. To increase sequencing depth and limit assay-specific biases, different laboratories used diverse techniques to prepare libraries and sequence TCR repertoires. What the research found in general, with its limitations: Based on pairwise subsampling, the degree of clonotype sharing among donors was expected to be affected by sequencing depth. Clonotypes shared by all four sorted-subset donors showed higher generation probabilities than non-shared clonotypes. Naive subsets generally had larger estimated clonotype richness than memory subsets. Sampling was restricted to blood, and TCR repertoires in tissue are likely to differ from TCR repertoires in blood. Across four donors, approximately 4.6% of naive CD4, 3% to 3.5% of naive CD8, around 2.5% of memory CD4, and about 0.44% of memory CD8 clonotypes were shared. Even with the large sequencing depth, rarefaction of the sorted-subset datasets indicated that sequencing was incomplete. Because the study included a small number of donors, the genetic and exposure-history diversity represented was limited.

In regard to this clone: What antigen it recognizes has not been identified. No quality values exist for individual bases; no much larger clone is one base distant.

The germline V gene specifies SGHTA as CDR1 and FQGNSA as CDR2. The CDR3, from cysteine to phenylalanine, totals 15 residues. This entry keeps only the CDR3 DNA: 45 bases, framed from base 1. V loses 6 bases, J loses 7 bases, and the germline ends lie 19 bases apart. TCR CDR3 regions were amplified from genomic DNA by multiplex PCR using the deep immunoSEQ assay. For each cell subset, the extracted genomic DNA was distributed evenly across all wells of several immunoSEQ 96-well plates, and each plate served as one replicate. For sorted subsets, about 0.2 ug genomic DNA, equal to about 30,000 T cell genomes, was loaded into each replicate PCR. Purified libraries were measured with a Qubit 3.0 fluorometer, size-checked on a Bioanalyzer 2100, and measured again with the KAPA Library Quantification kit. Every immunoSEQ 96-well plate was sequenced on a dedicated single-read 150-cycle Illumina NextSeq 550 flow cell. The study's processing was this. Because the immunoSEQ output held only junctional sequences and lacked quality scores, the filtering could not match the filtering applied to full-length reads. To assign V/J genes and CDR3, sequences were annotated against IMGT germline references using PyIR, a Python wrapper for IgBLAST v1.9. Reads with weak V/J assignments (E-value above 1e-6), missing CDR3, stop codons, out-of-frame junctions, or ambiguous translated residues were removed. V3J clonotypes were defined by identical inferred V gene, J gene, and CDR3 amino acid sequence. The percentage overlap between two repertoires was calculated by dividing the number of shared unique clonotypes by the size of the smaller repertoire. Three approaches were used to assess repertoire richness: RTK rarefaction, the Chao1 estimator, and Recon v2.1 estimates of unobserved clonotypes. For all TCRbeta clonotypes obtained by the gDNA method from a handful of donors, generation probabilities were computed with OLGA. The table was pulled from immuneACCESS by TCRdb, which kept in-frame rearrangements only. Such tables lose some clones; where checked, under half of the loss comes from unresolved V genes, and the rest has no known cause. V, J and clone size are taken as reported in that table, and D and trimming were inferred from the DNA itself. This sample is represented by roughly 1,500,000 clones; 97% to 99% of them were singletons. The ten top clones hold roughly 0.35% of the sample.

The donors were healthy, HIV-negative adults with no recently reported acute infections or vaccinations. Every donor was a Caucasian adult residing in Nashville, Tennessee, USA. CD4+ T cells were enriched by magnetic negative selection; naive cells were then positively selected on CD45RA, and the negative fraction formed the memory subset. After blood collection by leukapheresis, PBMCs were isolated using Ficoll-Histopaque density gradient centrifugation and then cryopreserved in the vapor phase of liquid nitrogen. Analytical flow cytometry was used to check the purity and quantity of each magnetically sorted T cell population. Genomic DNA was isolated from every sorted fraction and measured by UV absorbance on a Nanodrop 2000c.

The sequence was obtained from a man aged 25-45 years in good health. Sample: naive CD4+ T cells sorted from blood. The cell subset or site label corresponds to: CD45RA+ positively selected. The chain is made from TRBV7-2 and TRBJ2-1; TRBD1 might be the D gene, on 6 matching bases. The CDR3 here reads CASSHTGPFINEQFF. Here is the DNA: TGTGCCAGCAGTCATACAGGGCCCTTCATTAATGAGCAGTTCTTC.